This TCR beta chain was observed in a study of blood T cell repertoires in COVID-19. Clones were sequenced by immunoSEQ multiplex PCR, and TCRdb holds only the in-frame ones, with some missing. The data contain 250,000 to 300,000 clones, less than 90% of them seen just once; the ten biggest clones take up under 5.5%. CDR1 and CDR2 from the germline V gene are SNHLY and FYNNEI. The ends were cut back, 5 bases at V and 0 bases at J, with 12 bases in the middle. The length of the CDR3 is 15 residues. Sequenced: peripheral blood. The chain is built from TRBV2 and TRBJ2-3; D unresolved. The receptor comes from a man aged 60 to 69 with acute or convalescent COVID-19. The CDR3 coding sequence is TGTGCCAGCAGTTTATTCTTTACTAGCACAGATACGCAGTATTTT. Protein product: CASSLFFTSTDTQYF.